This T cell receptor beta chain appears in the sequencing data of a study of CD8 T cells in Susac syndrome. The CDR3 has 15 residues. Germline lookup yields CDR1 MNHNY and CDR2 SVGAGI (reference sequence). V lost 4 bases and J lost 4, with 16 bases in between. Random hexamers served to reverse transcribe about 0.45 to 1 ug RNA. TCRdb called the immunoSEQ multiplex PCR reads again in MiXCR, with one record for every CDR3 protein. The repertoire holds 78,000 or so distinct CDR3 sequences, with approximately 94% as singletons. J is TRBJ1-2 and V is TRBV6-6; weak D call: TRBD1 (6 bases). The sample was CD8+ T cells from PBMCs. This TCR derives from a human donor with multiple sclerosis. The CDR3 DNA reads as TGTGCCAGCAGTTGGACAGCAACGCCTAGCTATGGCTACACCTTC. Translating it yields CASSWTATPSYGYTF.